One and the same sample provided the 15 T cell receptor beta chains below, sequenced in a study of OX40 agonist ivuxolimab in advanced cancers. Repertoires were generated with immunoSEQ multiplex PCR, while TCRdb's copy carries only in-frame clones and drops some. The repertoire holds about 54,000 clones, over 75% seen once, with 0.75% in the top ten. Here the sequenced sample was CD4+ or CD8+ T cells sorted from blood, taken in a trial of the OX40 agonist ivuxolimab. These receptors all stem from an adult with an advanced solid tumor such as melanoma, head and neck, liver or kidney cancer.

V gene TRBV7-2 combines with J gene TRBJ2-5; D may be TRBD1 (5 bases). The V gene lost 1 base and the J gene lost 2 bases, with 11 bases spanning the gap. The CDR3 is 15 residues long. Germline CDR1 reads SGHTA; CDR2 reads FQGNSA. CDR3 region: CASSLDDRIQETQYF. CDR3 sequence (DNA): TGTGCCAGCAGCTTAGACGACAGAATTCAAGAGACCCAGTACTTC.

The J gene is TRBJ1-2, the V gene TRBV7-8, with D perhaps TRBD1 (5 bases). CDR1 is SGHVS, CDR2 FQNEAQ, per germline. This CDR3 has 13 residues. V dropped 4 bases and J dropped 4 bases, with 10 bases sitting between them. The CDR3 reads CASSSRGGYGYTF. CDR3 nucleotide sequence: TGTGCCAGCAGCTCACGGGGGGGCTATGGCTACACCTTC. The whole variable domain, filled in from reference TRBV7-8 and TRBJ1-2, reads GAGVSQSPRYKVAKRGQDVALRCDPISGHVSLFWYQQALGQGPEFLTYFQNEAQLDKSGLPSDRFFAERPEGSVSTLKIQRTQQEDSAVYLCASSSRGGYGYTFGSGTRLTVV.

V gene TRBV5-6 combines with J gene TRBJ2-4, with D unresolved. The germline CDR1 and CDR2 sequences are SGHDT and YYEEEE. The V gene lost 0 bases and the J gene lost 9 bases, with 13 bases spanning the gap. The CDR3 covers 14 residues. In DNA, the CDR3 is TGTGCCAGCAGCTTGGAAAGGGTTCACGGCATTCAGTACTTC. This sequence encodes CASSLERVHGIQYF.

This rearrangement joins TRBV11-1 to TRBJ1-4; 9 nucleotides agree with TRBD1. With V trimmed by 1 base and J by 8 bases, 5 bases remained unmatched. This CDR3 is built from 15 residues. Germline V gives CDR1 SGHAT, CDR2 FQDESV (reference sequence). The CDR3 loop reads CASSLEGQGEEKLFF. In DNA form, the CDR3 reads TGTGCCAGCAGCTTAGAGGGACAGGGTGAAGAAAAACTGTTTTTT.

This clone was counted once. This chain joins TRBV7-9 and TRBJ1-3; D is undetermined. This CDR3 spans 15 amino acids. Germline V gives CDR1 SEHNR, CDR2 FQNEAQ (reference sequence). Trimming removed 2 bases at V and 0 bases at J, with 8 bases between. The CDR3 here is CASSLIAVSGNTIYF. CDR3 in DNA: TGTGCCAGCAGCTTAATTGCGGTCTCTGGAAACACCATATATTTT. Full variable domain (remainder filled in from reference TRBV7-9 and TRBJ1-3): DTGVSQNPRHKITKRGQNVTFRCDPISEHNRLYWYRQTLGQGPEFLTYFQNEAQLEKSRLLSDRFSAERPKGSFSTLEIQRTEQGDSAMYLCASSLIAVSGNTIYFGEGSWLTVV.

J is TRBJ1-1 and V is TRBV5-1; 10 bases agree with TRBD1. Germline CDR1 and CDR2: SGHRS and YFSETQ. J gave up 4 bases and V 0 bases, and 3 bases lay outside the gene matches. The CDR3 length is 15 residues. The CDR3 coding sequence is TGCGCCAGCAGCTTGGCTGGGGACAGGGGCACTGAAGCTTTCTTT. Translated, it gives CASSLAGDRGTEAFF.

About this clone: The germline gene is not matched at one end of the junction; a read error may be the cause. The V call is TRBV27, the J call TRBJ1-3; D gene uncertain. In germline, CDR1 is MNHEY, CDR2 SMNVEV (reference sequence). The CDR3 totals 8 residues. The CDR3 DNA reads as TGCCCGGGAAACACCATATATTTT. Translation: CPGNTIYF.

This clone appeared a single time. This sequence joins TRBV5-4 and TRBJ1-2, with TRBD1 identical over 7 bases. Germline-derived CDR1 and CDR2 are SGHNT and YYREEE (reference sequence). The CDR3 totals 13 residues. The ends lost 4 bases at V and 2 bases at J; junction bases unmatched: 2. Here the CDR3 reads CASSPTGNYGYTF. For the CDR3, the DNA is TGTGCCAGCAGCCCGACAGGGAACTATGGCTACACCTTC.

The gene calls are TRBV19 and TRBJ1-4, with no clear D. V shed 4 bases and J shed 7 bases, with 19 bases lying between them. The CDR3 length is 16 residues. Germline loops: CDR1 LNHDA, CDR2 SQIVND (reference sequence). The CDR3 DNA reads as TGTGCCAGTAGTAACCGACTCTCAATGTCGGGTGAAAAACTGTTTTTT. This translates into CASSNRLSMSGEKLFF.

The chain combines TRBV5-6 with TRBJ2-5; no reliable D call. The CDR3 contains 13 residues. Trimming removed 3 bases from V and 6 bases from J, with 12 bases in between. Germline V gives CDR1 SGHDT, CDR2 YYEEEE. The CDR3 DNA reads TGTGCCAGCAGCTCGAGCCCGGTTCAGACCCAGTACTTC. It codes for CASSSSPVQTQYF.

This clone has just a few counts. The V call is TRBV4-1, the J call TRBJ1-2; maybe TRBD1 (5 bases). Trimming removed 6 bases from V and 2 bases from J, with 13 bases in between. This CDR3 comprises 14 residues. From germline, CDR1 is MGHRA and CDR2 YSYEKL. The CDR3 sequence is CASRGLGRNYGYTF. DNA of the CDR3: TGCGCCAGCAGAGGTCTGGGACGGAACTATGGCTACACCTTC.

J is TRBJ2-7 and V is TRBV28; D might be TRBD2 (5 bases). V lost 5 bases and J 8 bases, leaving 19 bases between the germline ends. CDR1 is MDHEN, CDR2 SYDVKM, per germline. The CDR3 length is 14 residues. The CDR3 is CASSSLGRGGKQYF. DNA for the CDR3: TGTGCCAGCAGTAGCCTGGGGAGAGGCGGCAAGCAGTACTTC.

Notes on this clone: The sample holds other DNA sequences that translate to the same CDR3. CDR3 amino acids: CASSPTGMNTEAFF. The CDR3 DNA is TGTGCCAGCAGCCCGACAGGGATGAACACTGAAGCTTTCTTT. The rearrangement links TRBV7-6 to TRBJ1-1; 7 bases align to TRBD1. The CDR3 covers 14 residues. V lost 5 bases and J lost 0; bases outside the gene matches: 3. From germline, CDR1 is SGHVS and CDR2 FNYEAQ.

The chain has TRBV27 and TRBJ1-6, with D perhaps matching TRBD1 (5 bases). The germline V and J ends were trimmed by 0 bases and 14 bases, with 23 bases remaining between them. Germline-derived CDR1 and CDR2 are MNHEY and SMNVEV (reference sequence). The CDR3 is 17 residues long. CDR3 coding DNA: TGTGCCAGCAGTTTATCAAGGCCGGACGGGGGTACGAACACCCTCCACTTT. Its translation: CASSLSRPDGGTNTLHF.

The chain recombines TRBV6-1 with TRBJ1-5, with 10 bases lining up with TRBD1. The CDR3 is 15 amino acids. Per the germline V gene, CDR1 is MNHNS and CDR2 is SASEGT. The J segment lost 5 bases and the V segment lost 5 bases, leaving 6 bases of the junction unmatched. The CDR3 nucleotides read TGTGCCAGCAGTCAACTTGGGACAGGGGATCAGCCCCAGCATTTT. It codes for CASSQLGTGDQPQHF.